This TCR beta chain was profiled in a study of T cells in Graves' hyperthyroidism and ophthalmopathy. Study in general: Blood was drawn when the patient was first diagnosed and still untreated.

Study findings and constraints: Peripheral blood also featured most of the thyroid clonotypes expanded above 0.001.

This clonotype was found a few times. Its target is not known. The CDR3 extends over 16 amino acids. V gave up 5 bases and J gave up 0 bases, with 14 bases separating them. CDR1 and CDR2 (germline): KGHSH, LQKENI. Amplified regions were TCR beta CDR3 sequences from RNA transcripts. The study used the HTBI primer set for a first-round RT-PCR of the TCR CDR3. TCRdb re-analysed the multiplex PCR reads in MiXCR, keeping a single row per CDR3 protein. Among fewer than 700,000 distinct CDR3 sequences listed, 17% were seen once. Each ophthalmopathy patient scored at least 3 on the Clinical Activity Score and at least 4 on NOSPECS grade, with duration under 3 months. Diagnostic decisions used clinical symptoms, serum thyroxine and TRAb, thyroid ultrasound and orbital computed tomography.

Sequencing was carried out using blood. This receptor was identified in a woman younger than 35 with Graves' ophthalmopathy. The chain joins TRBV18 to TRBJ2-4; TRBD1 might be the D (6 bases). CDR3 sequence: CASSETGQLAKNIQYF. CDR3 sequence (DNA): TGTGCCAGCTCAGAGACGGGACAACTAGCCAAAAACATTCAGTACTTC.